This TCR beta chain was found in a study of neurological immune-mediated disorders. The CDR3 extends over 15 amino acids. With 2 bases clipped from V and 3 bases from J, the junction kept 4 bases outside the gene matches. CDR1 and CDR2 (germline): MNHEY, SVGAGI. TCRdb re-called the 5' RACE reads with MiXCR, one entry per CDR3 protein. The sample holds 25,000 to 35,000 distinct CDR3 sequences, 1.5% seen once. The unsorted libraries were generated from a total of 2 million PBMCs, which had been stored in RNAlater at -80 C. The sample holds many counts of this clonotype. Material: PBMCs. This receptor was taken from a woman between 25 and 40 years old with multiple sclerosis. The V and J genes are TRBV6-5 and TRBJ2-1; 7 bases align to TRBD1. The CDR3 protein is CASSYQDRFYNEQFF. In nucleotides, the CDR3 is TGTGCCAGCAGTTACCAGGACAGGTTCTACAATGAGCAGTTCTTC.